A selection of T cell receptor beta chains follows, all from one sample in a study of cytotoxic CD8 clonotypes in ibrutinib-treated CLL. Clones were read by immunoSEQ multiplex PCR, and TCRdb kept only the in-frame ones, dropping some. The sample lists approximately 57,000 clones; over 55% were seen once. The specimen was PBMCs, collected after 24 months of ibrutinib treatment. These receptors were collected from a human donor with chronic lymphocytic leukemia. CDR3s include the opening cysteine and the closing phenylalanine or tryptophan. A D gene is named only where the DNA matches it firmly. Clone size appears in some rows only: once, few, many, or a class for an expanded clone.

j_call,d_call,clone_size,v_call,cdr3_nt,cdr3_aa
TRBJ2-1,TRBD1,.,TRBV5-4,TGTGCCAGCAGCTTGTTAAGTTGGACAGGCAACTACAATGAGCAGTTCTTC,CASSLLSWTGNYNEQFF
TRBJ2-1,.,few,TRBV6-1,TGTGCCAGCAGTGATCGGGATGAGCAGTTCTTC,CASSDRDEQFF
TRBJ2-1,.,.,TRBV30,TGTGCCTGGAGTCCGGGACTGGGTAGGCACAATGAGCAGTTCTTC,CAWSPGLGRHNEQFF
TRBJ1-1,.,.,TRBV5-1,TGCGCCAGCAGCTTGGTCGGGCAGGGGAACACTGAAGCTTTCTTT,CASSLVGQGNTEAFF
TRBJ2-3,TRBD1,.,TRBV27,TGTGCCAGCAGTCCGACAGGGGGGAGCACAGATACGCAGTATTTT,CASSPTGGSTDTQYF
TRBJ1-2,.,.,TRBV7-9,TGTGCCAGCAGCTTAGGGGAGAACAACTATGGCTACACCTTC,CASSLGENNYGYTF
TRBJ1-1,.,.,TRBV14,TGTGCCAGCAGCCCAATCCGGGGGGCCAGCACTGAAGCTTTCTTT,CASSPIRGASTEAFF
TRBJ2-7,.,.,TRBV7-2,TGTGCCAGCAGTAATTCATATCGCGAGCAGTACTTC,CASSNSYREQYF
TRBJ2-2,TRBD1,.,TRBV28,TGTGCCAGCACAGGACAGGGGGCCGGGGCCGGGGAGCTGTTTTTT,CASTGQGAGAGELFF
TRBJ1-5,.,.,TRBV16,TGTGCCAGCAGCCTGGGACACAGCAATCAGCCCCAGCATTTT,CASSLGHSNQPQHF
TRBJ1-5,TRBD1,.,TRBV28,TGTGCCAGCAGGGACAGGGGGCCCCTAGGGCAGCCCCAGCATTTT,CASRDRGPLGQPQHF
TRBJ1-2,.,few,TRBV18,TGTGCCAGCTCACCCGGCTCGGCGGGTCCCCTCTATGGCTACACCTTC,CASSPGSAGPLYGYTF
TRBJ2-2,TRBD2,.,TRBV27,TGTGCCAGCGCTGGGACTAGCGGGAGAGGTCCCGGGGAGCTGTTTTTT,CASAGTSGRGPGELFF
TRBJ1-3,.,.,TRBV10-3,TGTGCCATCAGTGAGAACGGCCTCGGCGATGGAAACACCATATATTTT,CAISENGLGDGNTIYF
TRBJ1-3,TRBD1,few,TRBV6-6,TGTGCCAGCAGTTCGGGACAGGGAAACACCATATATTTT,CASSSGQGNTIYF
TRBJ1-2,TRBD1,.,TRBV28,TGTGCCAGCAGTCCCTCGACAGGGGTCTATGGCTACACCTTC,CASSPSTGVYGYTF
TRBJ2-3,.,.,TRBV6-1,TGTGCCAGCAGTAACCTACATAGCGCGCAGTATTTT,CASSNLHSAQYF
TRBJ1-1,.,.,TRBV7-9,TGTGCCAGCAGCCCCCCTCCCAGAGGCACTGAAGCTTTCTTT,CASSPPPRGTEAFF
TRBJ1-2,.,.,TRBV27,TGTGCCAGCACGGAAGCGGGACGAAACTATGGCTACACCTTC,CASTEAGRNYGYTF
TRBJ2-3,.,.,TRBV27,TGTGCCAGCAGTTTATCGCTATCTAGCACAGATACGCAGTATTTT,CASSLSLSSTDTQYF
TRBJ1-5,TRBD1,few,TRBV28,TGTGCCAGCAGTTTTAGACTCTCCCGGGACAGTCGGCCGAATCAGCCCCAGCATTTT,CASSFRLSRDSRPNQPQHF
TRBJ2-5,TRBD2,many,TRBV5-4,TGTGCCAGCAGCTTAGGACTAGCGGGAGGGCAAGAGACCCAGTACTTC,CASSLGLAGGQETQYF
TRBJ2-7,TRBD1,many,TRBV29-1,TGCAGCGTTGAAACAGGGGGCGGGTACGAGCAGTACTTC,CSVETGGGYEQYF
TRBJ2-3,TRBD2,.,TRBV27,TGTGCCAGCAGCTCTAGCGGGAGCACAGATACGCAGTATTTT,CASSSSGSTDTQYF
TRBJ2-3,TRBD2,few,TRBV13,TGTGCCAGCAGCTATCGGGGGGGCGGCTCCATAGATACGCAGTATTTT,CASSYRGGGSIDTQYF
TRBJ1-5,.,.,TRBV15,TGTGCCACCAGCAGAGGAAGGGTCCCGGGAACGCCCCAGCATTTT,CATSRGRVPGTPQHF
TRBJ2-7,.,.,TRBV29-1,TGCAGCGTTGGGCCTGGAGAGCAGTACTTC,CSVGPGEQYF
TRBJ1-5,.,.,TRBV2,TGTGCCAGCAGTGGGGGCGATAGCAATCAGCCCCAGCATTTT,CASSGGDSNQPQHF
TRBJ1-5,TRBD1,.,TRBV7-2,TGTGCCAGCAGCCCGACAGGGGGAAATCAGCCCCAGCATTTT,CASSPTGGNQPQHF
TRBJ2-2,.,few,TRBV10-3,TGTGCCATCAGCGTCGACGGGAACACCGGGGAGCTGTTTTTT,CAISVDGNTGELFF
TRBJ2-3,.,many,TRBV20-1,TGCAGTGCTAGAGGCAGAGATACGCAGTATTTT,CSARGRDTQYF
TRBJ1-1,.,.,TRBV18,TGTGCCAGCTCAGGGGGTCTGAACACTGAAGCTTTCTTT,CASSGGLNTEAFF
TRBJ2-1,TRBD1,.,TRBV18,TGTGCCAGCTCACCTTGGGACAGTTCCTACAATGAGCAGTTCTTC,CASSPWDSSYNEQFF
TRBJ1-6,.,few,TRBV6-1,TGTGCCAGCAGGGCCCTTGACAGGCCGAATTCACCCCTCCACTTT,CASRALDRPNSPLHF
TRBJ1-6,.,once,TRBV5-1,TGCGCCAGCAGCTTAGAGAGCTCCTATAATTCACCCCTCCACTTT,CASSLESSYNSPLHF
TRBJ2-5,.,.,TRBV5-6,TGTGCCAGCAGCTTGGCGCGCCGACCGGGGGAGACCCAGTACTTC,CASSLARRPGETQYF
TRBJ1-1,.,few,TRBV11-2,TGTGCCAGCAGCTTAGCGGGCTCTGAAGCTTTCTTT,CASSLAGSEAFF
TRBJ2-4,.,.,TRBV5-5,TGTGCCAGCAGCTTTCCGGGAGCCAAAAACATTCAGTACTTC,CASSFPGAKNIQYF
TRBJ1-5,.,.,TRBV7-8,TGTGCCAGCAGCTTAGATGGGGATTTCCAGCCCCAGCATTTT,CASSLDGDFQPQHF
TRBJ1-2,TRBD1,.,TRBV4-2,TGTGCCAGCAGCCATACAGGGGGCGATGGCTACACCTTC,CASSHTGGDGYTF
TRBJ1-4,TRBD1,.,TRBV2,TGTGCCAGCATCGCCGGGACAGTTCGGGAAAAACTGTTTTTT,CASIAGTVREKLFF
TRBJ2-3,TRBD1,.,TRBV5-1,TGCGCCAGCAGCTTTACGGGACAGGGTAATACGCAGTATTTT,CASSFTGQGNTQYF